This TCR beta chain emerged from a study of T cells in Graves' hyperthyroidism and ophthalmopathy (dated by TCRdb to the late 2010s). General notes on the study: Peripheral blood was sampled at the time of initial diagnosis, prior to any treatment. A discovery cohort of approximately 97 patients, about 44 with Graves' ophthalmopathy and 55 to 60 with stable Graves' hyperthyroidism, was used to find distinguishing TCR V-J signatures. Prospective prediction of ophthalmopathy was tested in an independent validation cohort of about 19 hyperthyroidism patients and some 17 patients who later progressed to ophthalmopathy. The 100 discovery patients were divided at random into training and test sets in a 7:3 ratio. In addition, the study compared T-cell repertoires in thyroid tissue and in blood from a handful of Graves' hyperthyroidism patients. After blood sampling, hyperthyroidism patients were treated with methimazole at a starting dose of 30 mg daily, and ophthalmopathy patients were treated with high-dose intravenous methylprednisolone. The paper reports TCR Vbeta CDR3 sequencing of more than 120 peripheral blood samples: under 45 ophthalmopathy, 75 to 80 hyperthyroidism and approximately 17 progressor patients. Study-wide conclusions, independent of this receptor: A 13 V-J signature model separated ophthalmopathy from stable hyperthyroidism, with roughly 88% sensitivity and approximately 81% specificity in cross-validation and 80%/75% in testing. In validation, the model predicted progression to ophthalmopathy with approximately 71% sensitivity and around 72% specificity, a median of around 6.6 months before onset. Sample size was not statistically predetermined, and blinding of investigators to group allocation was not performed. Most expanded thyroid clonotypes (frequency above 0.001) were also detected in blood, suggesting blood repertoires may reflect thyroid immune responses.

The TCR beta CDR3 regions were amplified from RNA transcripts. A first-round RT-PCR of the TCR CDR3 used the HTBI primer set with the Qiagen OneStep RT-PCR kit. The libraries were constructed in a second round of multiplex PCR and then size-selected and purified. Sequencing of the libraries was done on an Illumina HiSeq2000 using paired-end 100 bp reads. Concerning the study's data processing: SOAPnuke was used to process the raw data, removing reads that contained adapters or uncalled bases, had a mean Phred below 15, or lacked an exact match to the constant primer or identifier. High-quality paired reads were merged with COPE v1.2.5, and unique nucleotide sequences were defined as clonotypes. MiTCR v1.1 was used to align the clonotypes against IMGT TRBV, TRBD and TRBJ reference segments. The analysis was restricted to V-J combinations with a frequency above 0.0001, which together covered around 99% of the repertoires. The TCS score was defined as F50 (clonal expansion) divided by E x V (chaos), with BLOSUM62-based TCRdist calculated between CDR3 peptides within each V-J. Welch's t-statistics and random forest reduced roughly 540 V-J features to 10 to 15, which were used in a naive Bayes classifier (R e1071). TCRdb passed the public sequencing reads through fastp at Q25 and MiXCR, retaining productive beta sequences. Entries that share a CDR3 protein sequence are merged under the most common genes and DNA. For this entry, the V and J calls and clone size follow TCRdb and not the study's own pipeline. For this sample the table gives about 320,000 distinct CDR3 sequences, of which roughly 17% were detected only once. The ten largest account for around a third of the sample.

CDR1 and CDR2 were assigned from the germline V gene as SGDLS and YYNGEE. The cysteine opens and the phenylalanine closes a CDR3 of 15 amino acids. Only the CDR3 DNA is retained, 45 bases long and in frame from the first base. V is cut back by 3 bases and J by 5 bases, with 11 bases in the junction unmatched. Stable Graves' hyperthyroidism was defined as the absence of progression to ophthalmopathy over 18 months of follow-up. Hyperthyroidism patients were newly diagnosed, with disease duration under 2 months, and aged 18 to 65 years. Exclusion was applied to patients with uncontrolled infections, other autoimmune diseases, pregnancy or lactation. Diagnoses relied on clinical symptoms, serum thyroxine and TRAb, thyroid ultrasound and orbital computed tomography. Ficoll-Paque density gradient centrifugation was used to isolate PBMCs from approximately 10 ml of fresh peripheral blood. Trizol reagent was used to extract total RNA, and RNA quality was then checked on an Agilent 2100 Bioanalyzer.

As concerns this clonotype: There is no known antigen for this receptor. No per-base quality is available; no much larger clone lies one base away.

The receptor was isolated from a man in his thirties or forties with Graves' hyperthyroidism. The sequence joins TRBV9 to TRBJ2-7, and 7 junction bases match TRBD2. The sample taken for sequencing was blood. The CDR3 is CASSAMPGGPHEQYF. The nucleotides read TGTGCCAGCAGCGCCATGCCGGGGGGTCCCCACGAGCAGTACTTC.